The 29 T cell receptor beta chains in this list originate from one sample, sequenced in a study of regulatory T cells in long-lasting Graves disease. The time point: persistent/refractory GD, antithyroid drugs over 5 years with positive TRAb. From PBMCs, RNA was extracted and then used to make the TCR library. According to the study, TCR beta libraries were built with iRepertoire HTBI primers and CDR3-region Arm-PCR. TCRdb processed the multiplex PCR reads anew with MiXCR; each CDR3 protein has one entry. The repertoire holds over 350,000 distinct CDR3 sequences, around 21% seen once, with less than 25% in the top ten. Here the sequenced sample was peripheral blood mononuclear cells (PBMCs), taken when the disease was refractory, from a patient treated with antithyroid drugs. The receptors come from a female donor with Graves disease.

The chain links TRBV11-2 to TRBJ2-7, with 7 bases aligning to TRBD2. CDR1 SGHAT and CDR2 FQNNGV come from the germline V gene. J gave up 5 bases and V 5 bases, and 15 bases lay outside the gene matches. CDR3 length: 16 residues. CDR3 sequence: CASSPLGGGLENEQYF. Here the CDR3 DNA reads TGTGCCAGCAGCCCTCTGGGGGGAGGGCTGGAAAACGAGCAGTACTTC.

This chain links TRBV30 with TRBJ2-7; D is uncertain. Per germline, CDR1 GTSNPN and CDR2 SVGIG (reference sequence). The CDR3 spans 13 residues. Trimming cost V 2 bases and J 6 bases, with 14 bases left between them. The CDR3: CAWSSHTTSEQYF. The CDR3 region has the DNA TGTGCCTGGAGTTCCCATACCACGAGCGAGCAGTACTTC.

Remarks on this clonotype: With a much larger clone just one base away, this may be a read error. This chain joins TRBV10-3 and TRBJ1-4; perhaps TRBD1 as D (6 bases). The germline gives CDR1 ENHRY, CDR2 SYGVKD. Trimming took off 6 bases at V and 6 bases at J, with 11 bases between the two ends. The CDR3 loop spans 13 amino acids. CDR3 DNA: TGTGCCATCAGCGACAGGAACTATGAAAAACTGTTTTTT. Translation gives CAISDRNYEKLFF.

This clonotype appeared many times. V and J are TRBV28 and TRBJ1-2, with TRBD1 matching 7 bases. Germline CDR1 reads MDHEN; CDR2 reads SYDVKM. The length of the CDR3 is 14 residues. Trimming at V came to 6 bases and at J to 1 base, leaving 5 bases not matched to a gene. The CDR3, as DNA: TGTGCCAGCAGCCGGGGACAGCATAACTATGGCTACACCTTC. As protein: CASSRGQHNYGYTF.

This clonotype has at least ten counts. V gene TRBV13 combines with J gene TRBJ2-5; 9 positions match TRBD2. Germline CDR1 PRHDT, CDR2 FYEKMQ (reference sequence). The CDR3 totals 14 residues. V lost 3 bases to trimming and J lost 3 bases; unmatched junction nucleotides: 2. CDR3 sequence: CASSFSSGEETQYF. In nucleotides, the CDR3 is TGTGCCAGCAGCTTTTCTAGCGGGGAAGAGACCCAGTACTTC.

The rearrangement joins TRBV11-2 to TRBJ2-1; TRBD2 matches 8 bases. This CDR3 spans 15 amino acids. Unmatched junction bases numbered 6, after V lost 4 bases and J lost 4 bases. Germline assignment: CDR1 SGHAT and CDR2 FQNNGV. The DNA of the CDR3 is TGTGCCAGCAGCTCCCGGACTAGCCGATACAATGAGCAGTTCTTC. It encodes CASSSRTSRYNEQFF.

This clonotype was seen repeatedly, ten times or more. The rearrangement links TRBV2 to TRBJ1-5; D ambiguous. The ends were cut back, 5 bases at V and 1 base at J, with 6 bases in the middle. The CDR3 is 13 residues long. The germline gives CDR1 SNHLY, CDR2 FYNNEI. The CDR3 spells CASSLKSNQPQHF. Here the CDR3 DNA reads TGTGCCAGCAGTTTAAAGAGCAATCAGCCCCAGCATTTT. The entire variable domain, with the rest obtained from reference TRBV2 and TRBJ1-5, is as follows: EPEVTQTPSHQVTQMGQEVILRCVPISNHLYFYWYRQILGQKVEFLVSFYNNEISEKSEIFDDQFSVERPDGSNFTLKIRSTKLEDSAMYFCASSLKSNQPQHFGDGTRLSIL.

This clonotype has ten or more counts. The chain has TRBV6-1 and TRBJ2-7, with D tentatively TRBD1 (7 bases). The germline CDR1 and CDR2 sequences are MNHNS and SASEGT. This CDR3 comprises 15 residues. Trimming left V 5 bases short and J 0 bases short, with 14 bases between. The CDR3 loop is CASSSRQGLSYEQYF. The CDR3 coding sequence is TGTGCCAGCAGTAGCCGACAGGGACTCTCCTACGAGCAGTACTTC.

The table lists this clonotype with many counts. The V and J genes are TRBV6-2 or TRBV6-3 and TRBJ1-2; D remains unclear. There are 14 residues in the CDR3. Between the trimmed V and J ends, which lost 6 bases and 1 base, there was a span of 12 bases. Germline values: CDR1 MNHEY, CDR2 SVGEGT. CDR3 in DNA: TGTGCCAGCAGCCACGGCCAAAATAACTATGGCTACACCTTC. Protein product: CASSHGQNNYGYTF.

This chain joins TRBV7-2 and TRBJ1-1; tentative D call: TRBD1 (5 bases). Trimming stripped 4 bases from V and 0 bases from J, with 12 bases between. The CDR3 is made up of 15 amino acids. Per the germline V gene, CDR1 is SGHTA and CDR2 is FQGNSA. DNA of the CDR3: TGTGCCAGCAGCTCGGGACCCCGGATGAACACTGAAGCTTTCTTT. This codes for CASSSGPRMNTEAFF.

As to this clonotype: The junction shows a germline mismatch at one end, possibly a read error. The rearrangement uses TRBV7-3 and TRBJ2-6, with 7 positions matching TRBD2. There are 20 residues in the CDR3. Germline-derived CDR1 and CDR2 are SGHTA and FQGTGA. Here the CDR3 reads CAGSLGESGRTKAGANVLTF. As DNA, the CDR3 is TGTGCCGGCAGCCTCGGGGAGTCCGGGAGGACTAAAGCTGGGGCCAACGTCCTGACTTTC.

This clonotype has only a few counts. CDR3 sequence: CSARDDPIRGQYHYEQYF. Written as DNA, the CDR3 is TGCAGTGCTAGAGACGATCCCATAAGAGGACAGTATCACTACGAGCAGTACTTC. The chain employs TRBV20-1 and TRBJ2-7, with a tentative D call TRBD1 (6 bases). CDR3 length equals 18 residues. Trimming removed 0 bases at V and 3 bases at J, with 24 bases between. Germline V CDR1 and CDR2: DFQATT, SNEGSKA (reference sequence).

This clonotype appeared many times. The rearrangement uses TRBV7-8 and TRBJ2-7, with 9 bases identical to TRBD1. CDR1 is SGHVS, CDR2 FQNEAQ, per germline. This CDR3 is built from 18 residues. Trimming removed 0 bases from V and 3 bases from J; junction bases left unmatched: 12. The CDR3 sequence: CASSLAGQGYDFGYEQYF. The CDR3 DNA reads TGTGCCAGCAGCTTAGCCGGACAGGGGTACGACTTCGGCTACGAGCAGTACTTC.

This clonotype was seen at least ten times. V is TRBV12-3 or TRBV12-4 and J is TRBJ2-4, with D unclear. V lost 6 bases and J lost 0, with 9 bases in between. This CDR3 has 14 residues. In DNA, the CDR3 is TGTGCCAGCAGCCTGCCTCTAGCCAAAAACATTCAGTACTTC. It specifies CASSLPLAKNIQYF.

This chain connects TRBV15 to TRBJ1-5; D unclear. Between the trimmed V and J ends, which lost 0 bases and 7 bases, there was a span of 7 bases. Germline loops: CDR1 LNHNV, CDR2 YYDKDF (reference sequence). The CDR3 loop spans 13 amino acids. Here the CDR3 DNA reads TGTGCCACCAGCAGAGATACGAGGCAGCCCCAGCATTTT. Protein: CATSRDTRQPQHF.

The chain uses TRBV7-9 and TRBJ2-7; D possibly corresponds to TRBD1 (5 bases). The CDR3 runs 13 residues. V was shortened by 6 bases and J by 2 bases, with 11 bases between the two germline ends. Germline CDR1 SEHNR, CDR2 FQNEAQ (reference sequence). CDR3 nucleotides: TGTGCCAGCAGTCCCGGACATACCTACGAGCAGTACTTC. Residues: CASSPGHTYEQYF.

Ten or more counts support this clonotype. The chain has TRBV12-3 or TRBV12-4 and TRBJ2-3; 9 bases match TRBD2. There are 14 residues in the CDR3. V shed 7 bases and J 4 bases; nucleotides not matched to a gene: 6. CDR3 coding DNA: TGTGCCAGCAACTCCCTAGCGGGATCAGATACGCAGTATTTT. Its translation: CASNSLAGSDTQYF.

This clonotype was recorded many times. The CDR3 DNA follows: TGTGCCAGCAGCTTAGGGGGGGTACAGTTTAGGGACATTCAGTACTTC. This gives the protein CASSLGGVQFRDIQYF. The chain carries TRBV11-2 and TRBJ2-4; maybe TRBD2 (6 bases). V lost 1 base and J 8 bases, leaving 18 bases between the germline ends. This CDR3 spans 16 amino acids. Germline V lookup: CDR1 SGHAT, CDR2 FQNNGV.

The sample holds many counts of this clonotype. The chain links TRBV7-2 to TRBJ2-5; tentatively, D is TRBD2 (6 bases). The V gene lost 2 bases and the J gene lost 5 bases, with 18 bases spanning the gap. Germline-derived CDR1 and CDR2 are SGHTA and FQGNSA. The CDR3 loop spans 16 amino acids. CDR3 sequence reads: CASSLTVISRGETQYF. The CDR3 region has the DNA TGTGCCAGCAGCTTAACAGTGATTAGCCGGGGGGAGACCCAGTACTTC.

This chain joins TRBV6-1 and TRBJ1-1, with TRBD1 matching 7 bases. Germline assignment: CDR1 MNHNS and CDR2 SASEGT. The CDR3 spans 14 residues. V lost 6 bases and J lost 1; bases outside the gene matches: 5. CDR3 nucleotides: TGTGCCAGCAGGCAGACAGGGAAGAACACTGAAGCTTTCTTT. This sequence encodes CASRQTGKNTEAFF.

CDR3 sequence (DNA): TGTGCCTGGAGTCTCGGTCACTACAATGAGCAGTTCTTC. It is translated as CAWSLGHYNEQFF. The chain joins TRBV30 to TRBJ2-1; D gene unclear. Trimming took 2 bases from V and 3 from J, leaving 8 bases between them. This CDR3 is built from 13 residues. Germline CDR1 GTSNPN, CDR2 SVGIG (reference sequence). The whole variable domain, remainder taken from reference TRBV30 and TRBJ2-1, is SQTIHQWPATLVQPVGSPLSLECTVEGTSNPNLYWYRQAAGRGLQLLFYSVGIGQISSEVPQNLSASRPQDRQFILSSKKLLLSDSGFYLCAWSLGHYNEQFFGPGTRLTVL.

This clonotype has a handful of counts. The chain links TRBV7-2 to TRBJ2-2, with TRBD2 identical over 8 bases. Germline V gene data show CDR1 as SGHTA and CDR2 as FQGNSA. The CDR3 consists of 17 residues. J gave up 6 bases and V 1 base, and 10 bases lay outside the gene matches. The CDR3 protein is CASSLVVTGGPAGELFF. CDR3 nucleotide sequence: TGTGCCAGCAGCTTAGTTGTTACGGGAGGGCCGGCCGGGGAGCTGTTTTTT.

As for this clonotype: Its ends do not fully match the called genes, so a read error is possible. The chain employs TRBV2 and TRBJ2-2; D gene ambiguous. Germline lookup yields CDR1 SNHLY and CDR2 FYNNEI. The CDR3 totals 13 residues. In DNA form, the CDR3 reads TGCGCCAGCAGCCCCCCCAGTGCCGGGGAGCTGTTTTTT. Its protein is CASSPPSAGELFF.

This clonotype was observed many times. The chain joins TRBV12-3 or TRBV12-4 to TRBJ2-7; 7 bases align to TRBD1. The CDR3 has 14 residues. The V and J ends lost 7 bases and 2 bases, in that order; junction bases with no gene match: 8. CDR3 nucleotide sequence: TGTGCCAGCACCCAGTCTGGGACAGCCTACGAGCAGTACTTC. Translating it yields CASTQSGTAYEQYF.

CDR3 protein: CASNLGYTDTQYF. The CDR3 bases are TGTGCCAGCAATTTAGGTTACACAGATACGCAGTATTTT. The chain employs TRBV2 and TRBJ2-3; D not resolved. Germline V gene lookup returns CDR1 SNHLY and CDR2 FYNNEI. V gave up 7 bases and J gave up 2 bases, with 10 bases separating them. The CDR3 runs 13 residues.

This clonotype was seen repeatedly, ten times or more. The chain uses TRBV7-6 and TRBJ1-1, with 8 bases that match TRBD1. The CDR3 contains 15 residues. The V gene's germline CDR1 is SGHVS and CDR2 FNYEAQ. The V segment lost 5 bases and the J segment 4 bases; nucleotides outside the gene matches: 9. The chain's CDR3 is CASSLGTGGSTEAFF. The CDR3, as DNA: TGTGCCAGCAGCCTCGGGACAGGTGGAAGCACTGAAGCTTTCTTT.

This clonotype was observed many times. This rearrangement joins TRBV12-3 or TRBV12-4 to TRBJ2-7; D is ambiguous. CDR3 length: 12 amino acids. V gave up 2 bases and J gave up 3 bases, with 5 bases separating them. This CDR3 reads CASSLNRYEQYF. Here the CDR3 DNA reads TGTGCCAGCAGTTTAAATCGCTACGAGCAGTACTTC.

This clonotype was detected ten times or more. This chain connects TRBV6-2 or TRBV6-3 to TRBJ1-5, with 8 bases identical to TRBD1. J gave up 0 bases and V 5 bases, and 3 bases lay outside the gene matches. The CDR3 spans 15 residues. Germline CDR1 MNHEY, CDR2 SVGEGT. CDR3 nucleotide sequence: TGTGCCAGCAGTAAGACAGGGGTTAGCAATCAGCCCCAGCATTTT. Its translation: CASSKTGVSNQPQHF.

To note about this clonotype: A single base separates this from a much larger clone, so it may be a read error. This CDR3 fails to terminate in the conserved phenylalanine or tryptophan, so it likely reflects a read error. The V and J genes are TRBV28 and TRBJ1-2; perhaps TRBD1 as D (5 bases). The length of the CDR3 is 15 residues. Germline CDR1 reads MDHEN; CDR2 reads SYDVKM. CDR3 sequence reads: CASSLLQGNPYGYTS. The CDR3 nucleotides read TGTGCCAGCAGCTTATTGCAGGGCAACCCTTATGGCTACACCTCC.